This T cell receptor (beta chain) was recovered during a study of control samples from healthy donors and cancer patients. The table came from immunoSEQ multiplex PCR; TCRdb's copy has only in-frame clones and leaves some out. Here the sample spans roughly 130,000 clones, less than 95% being singletons. This CDR3 is 12 amino acids long. Germline V gene lookup returns CDR1 ENHRY and CDR2 SYGVKD. Trimming took off 3 bases at V and 6 bases at J, with 8 bases between the two ends. The material sequenced was blood. The TCR was taken from a man aged 18 to 30 in good health. The chain couples TRBV10-3 to TRBJ1-1; D is uncertain. CDR3 protein: CAISDQGSEAFF. In nucleotides, the CDR3 is TGTGCCATCAGTGATCAAGGTTCTGAAGCTTTCTTT.